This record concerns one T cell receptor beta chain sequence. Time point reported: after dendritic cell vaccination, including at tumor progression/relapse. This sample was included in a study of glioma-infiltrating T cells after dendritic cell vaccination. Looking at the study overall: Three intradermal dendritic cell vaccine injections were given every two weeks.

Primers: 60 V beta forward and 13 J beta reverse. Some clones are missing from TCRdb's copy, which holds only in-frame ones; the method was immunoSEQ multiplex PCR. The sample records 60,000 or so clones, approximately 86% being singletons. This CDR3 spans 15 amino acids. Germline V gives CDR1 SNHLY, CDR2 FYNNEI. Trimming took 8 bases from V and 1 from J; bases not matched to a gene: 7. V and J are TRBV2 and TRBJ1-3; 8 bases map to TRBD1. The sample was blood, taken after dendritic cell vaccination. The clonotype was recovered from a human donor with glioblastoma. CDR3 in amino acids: CASGQGGLSGNTIYF. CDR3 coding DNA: TGTGCCAGCGGACAGGGAGGTTTATCTGGAAACACCATATATTTT.